This TCR beta chain was recorded in a study of shared clonotypes between healthy human individuals. Deep was the level at which the assay was run. Generated by immunoSEQ multiplex PCR, the TCRdb table keeps only in-frame clones and is missing some. Of 950,000 to 1,100,000 clones listed, about 75% were seen once; the top ten hold approximately 1.5%. Germline V CDR1 and CDR2: ENHRY, SYGVKD. The V segment lost 0 bases and the J segment 3 bases; nucleotides outside the gene matches: 3. The CDR3 runs to 15 residues. This chain links TRBV10-3 with TRBJ2-7, with 9 bases that match TRBD2. Sequenced sample: memory CD4+ T cells sorted from blood. Subset: CD45RA-negative fraction. The receptor was isolated from a man aged 18 to 29 in good health. Here the CDR3 DNA reads TGTGCCATCAGTGAGTCAAGTAGCGGGGGCTACGAGCAGTACTTC. The encoded protein is CAISESSSGGYEQYF.